This T cell receptor beta chain was sequenced for a study of blood T cells in healthy people across ages. A second roughly 6 to 11 cycle PCR used barcoded and J-beta primers. TCRdb analysed the 5' RACE reads with MiXCR anew, one entry per CDR3 protein. The table shows hundreds of thousands of distinct CDR3 sequences, with 45% to 50% occurring only once. A remark on this clonotype: The antigen is undetermined.

Ranging in age from roughly 6 to 95, the donors were healthy Caucasian individuals from Russia. The CDR3 covers 15 residues. Germline loops: CDR1 SGHAT, CDR2 FQNNGV. Study conclusions and caveats: A strong correlation was seen between TCR beta diversity and naive T cell percentage.

The source material was blood. The receptor was isolated from a woman aged 55-70 years in good health. The chain is built from TRBV11-2 and TRBJ2-5; 7 bases are a match to TRBD2. The J call is in doubt because the DNA end fits TRBJ2-7 better. DNA for the CDR3: TGTGCCAGCAGCTTAGATAAGCTAACGGGAGGCGAGCAGTACTTC. Translation gives CASSLDKLTGGEQYF.